One and the same sample provided the 20 T cell receptor beta chains below, sequenced in a study of T cells in Graves' hyperthyroidism and ophthalmopathy. Template material for amplifying TCR beta CDR3 regions consisted of RNA transcripts. Researchers ran a first-round RT-PCR on the TCR CDR3 using the HTBI primer set. TCRdb ran MiXCR on the multiplex PCR reads and lists one entry per CDR3 protein. The table records hundreds of thousands of distinct CDR3 sequences, 38% of them present only once. The specimen sequenced was blood. The receptors here all came from a man between 18 and 29 years old with Graves' hyperthyroidism.

There are a few counts of this clonotype. The chain combines TRBV2 with TRBJ1-1; 7 nucleotides agree with TRBD1. The CDR3 runs 14 residues. Per germline, CDR1 SNHLY and CDR2 FYNNEI. Trimming took 2 bases from V and 11 from J; bases not matched to a gene: 11. CDR3 DNA sequence: TGTGCCAGCAGTGAATATCCAGGGGGGAGTCTGGCTTTCTTT. Its translation: CASSEYPGGSLAFF.

Only a few counts were recorded for this clonotype. This chain uses TRBV6-9 with TRBJ1-1; no definite D call. This CDR3 is built from 16 residues. Germline CDR1 and CDR2: MNHGY and SVAAGI. Trimming removed 2 bases at V and 1 base at J, with 14 bases between. The CDR3 region has the DNA TGTGCCAGCAGTTATCGAACCGGACCGACGAACACTGAAGCTTTCTTT. This translates into CASSYRTGPTNTEAFF.

In its sample, this clonotype was seen many times. V usage is TRBV7-8 and J usage is TRBJ2-7; 9 positions match TRBD2. J lost 3 bases, V lost 5 bases, and 5 bases had no gene match. The germline CDR1 and CDR2 sequences are SGHVS and FQNEAQ. The CDR3 contains 14 residues. The CDR3 protein is CASSHSGSSYEQYF. In DNA, the CDR3 is TGTGCCAGCAGCCATAGCGGGAGCAGCTACGAGCAGTACTTC.

The chain carries TRBV2 and TRBJ1-1; 10 bases align to TRBD1. Germline CDR1 SNHLY, CDR2 FYNNEI. V shed 8 bases and J 4 bases; nucleotides not matched to a gene: 7. This CDR3 has 14 amino acids. The CDR3 is CASADRGQGTEAFF. The CDR3 bases are TGTGCCAGCGCTGACAGGGGGCAGGGCACTGAAGCTTTCTTT.

In the case of this clonotype: A read error may explain this, as a much larger clone is one base away. The chain has TRBV7-3 and TRBJ2-2; D possibly matches TRBD1 or TRBD2 (5 bases each). The CDR3 sequence is 13 residues long. Germline V gene lookup returns CDR1 SGHTA and CDR2 FQGTGA. DNA of the CDR3: TGTGCCAGCTCCGGGACCTACACCGGGGAGCCGTTTTTT. This encodes CASSGTYTGEPFF.

The chain couples TRBV29-1 to TRBJ1-1; 8 bases align to TRBD1. V was clipped by 6 bases and J by 3 bases; unmatched bases: 6. Per germline, CDR1 SQVTM and CDR2 ANQGSEA. The CDR3 is 13 amino acids. The CDR3 is CSVTDRGDTEAFF. The DNA of the CDR3 is TGCAGCGTAACAGACAGGGGAGACACTGAAGCTTTCTTT.

In this sample, this clonotype turned up many times. The V call is TRBV7-9, the J call TRBJ2-5; D gene ambiguous. CDR1 is SEHNR and CDR2 is FQNEAQ in the germline V gene (reference sequence). V was trimmed by 5 bases and J by 8 bases, leaving 9 bases between them. This CDR3 has 11 amino acids. The CDR3 DNA reads TGTGCCAGCAGCACCTCAAGAACCCAGTACTTC. Encoded protein: CASSTSRTQYF.

The rearrangement uses TRBV7-2 and TRBJ1-1, with D uncertain. Germline V gene lookup returns CDR1 SGHTA and CDR2 FQGNSA. V was trimmed by 8 bases and J by 6 bases, leaving 10 bases between them. This CDR3 contains 11 residues. The CDR3 sequence: CASSVWAEAFF. The CDR3 DNA reads as TGTGCCAGCTCAGTCTGGGCTGAAGCTTTCTTT. Full variable domain (outside the CDR3, taken from reference TRBV7-2 and TRBJ1-1): GAGVSQSPSNKVTEKGKDVELRCDPISGHTALYWYRQSLGQGLEFLIYFQGNSAPDKSGLPSDRFSAERTGGSVSTLTIQRTQQEDSAVYLCASSVWAEAFFGQGTRLTVV.

This chain uses TRBV9 with TRBJ2-5, with TRBD2 matching 8 bases. CDR1 SGDLS and CDR2 YYNGEE come from the germline V gene. This CDR3 has 17 residues. Germline trimming cut 4 bases from V and 5 bases from J; bases unmatched to any gene: 16. CDR3 in amino acids: CASSTQGGGTFRETQYF. Here the CDR3 DNA reads TGTGCCAGCAGCACCCAGGGCGGGGGGACGTTTAGGGAGACCCAGTACTTC.

The chain uses TRBV20-1 and TRBJ1-1, with D possibly matching TRBD1 (5 bases). The CDR3 totals 12 residues. Deletions cut 6 bases from V and 6 bases from J, with 14 bases between. From germline, CDR1 is DFQATT and CDR2 SNEGSKA (reference sequence). CDR3 nucleotides: TGCAGTGCAGTCGTGGGACTGCCTGAAGCTTTCTTT. The encoded protein is CSAVVGLPEAFF.

The chain employs TRBV20-1 and TRBJ2-7; 7 positions match TRBD2. V trimming: 0 bases; J trimming: 0 bases; junction bases outside the gene matches: 5. Germline-derived CDR1 and CDR2 are DFQATT and SNEGSKA (reference sequence). The CDR3 extends over 15 amino acids. This chain's CDR3 is CSARDLAGASYEQYF. The CDR3 DNA sequence: TGCAGTGCTAGAGATTTGGCGGGAGCCTCCTACGAGCAGTACTTC.

This clonotype was picked up a small number of times. The chain links TRBV7-9 to TRBJ2-2; perhaps TRBD1 as D (5 bases). This CDR3 has 16 amino acids. Trimming cost V 1 base and J 2 bases, with 11 bases left between them. Germline V gene sequence: CDR1 SEHNR, CDR2 FQNEAQ (reference sequence). CDR3 loop: CASSLGWQGNTGELFF. Written as DNA, the CDR3 is TGTGCCAGCAGCTTAGGTTGGCAGGGAAACACCGGGGAGCTGTTTTTT. Complete variable domain (other parts from reference TRBV7-9 and TRBJ2-2): DTGVSQNPRHKITKRGQNVTFRCDPISEHNRLYWYRQTLGQGPEFLTYFQNEAQLEKSRLLSDRFSAERPKGSFSTLEIQRTEQGDSAMYLCASSLGWQGNTGELFFGEGSRLTVL.

The V gene is TRBV5-1, the J gene TRBJ2-7, with 8 bases fitting TRBD2. V gave up 6 bases and J gave up 2 bases; unmatched junction bases: 7. The CDR3 sequence is 14 residues long. Germline CDR1 is SGHRS and CDR2 is YFSETQ. CDR3 nucleotides: TGCGCCAGCAATGAACTAGCGGCTACCTACGAGCAGTACTTC. It codes for CASNELAATYEQYF.

Details on this clonotype: A read error is likely, as this CDR3 ends without the conserved phenylalanine or tryptophan. The CDR3 DNA sequence: TGTGCCAGCAGCTTAGCGTCCAGCCACCAGTCCTACGAGCAGTACCTC. Translated: CASSLASSHQSYEQYL. The J gene is TRBJ2-7, the V gene TRBV7-9, with D unresolved. V was trimmed by 0 bases and J by 1 base, leaving 13 bases between them. This CDR3 region has 16 residues. Germline CDR1 SEHNR, CDR2 FQNEAQ (reference sequence).

V and J are TRBV11-2 and TRBJ2-2, with a possible D match to TRBD1 (6 bases). The germline V gene encodes CDR1 SGHAT and CDR2 FQNNGV. V lost 7 bases and J lost 7, with 16 bases in between. This CDR3 region has 14 residues. This CDR3 reads CASTLRGFGGELFF. The CDR3 DNA follows: TGTGCCAGCACCCTGAGGGGGTTTGGCGGGGAGCTGTTTTTT. Full variable domain (missing parts from reference TRBV11-2 and TRBJ2-2): EAGVAQSPRYKIIEKRQSVAFWCNPISGHATLYWYQQILGQGPKLLIQFQNNGVVDDSQLPKDRFSAERLKGVDSTLKIQPAKLEDSAVYLCASTLRGFGGELFFGEGSRLTVL.

The V call is TRBV5-1, the J call TRBJ2-5, with D hard to call. Matching the DNA end better, TRBJ2-7 makes the J call doubtful. Germline lookup yields CDR1 SGHRS and CDR2 YFSETQ. The CDR3 covers 13 residues. The CDR3 nucleotides read TGCGCCAGCAGCTTGGCACAGAAATACGAGCAGTACTTC. Its translation: CASSLAQKYEQYF.

This clonotype was picked up a small number of times. The chain carries TRBV7-2 and TRBJ2-5, with D tentatively TRBD1 (6 bases). The germline V gene has CDR1 SGHTA and CDR2 FQGNSA. Trimming stripped 6 bases from V and 3 bases from J, with 20 bases between. The CDR3 is 16 amino acids. Written as DNA, the CDR3 is TGTGCCAGCAGTGGATTACCGGGACACCCTGAAGAGACCCAGTACTTC. This translates into CASSGLPGHPEETQYF.

On this clonotype itself: A much larger clone lies a single base off, so this may be a read error. The chain has TRBV7-6 and TRBJ2-7; D might be TRBD1 (6 bases). The CDR3 spans 11 residues. The germline V gene has CDR1 SGHVS and CDR2 FNYEAQ. V lost 11 bases, J lost 6 bases, and 14 bases lay in between. The CDR3 DNA sequence: TGTGCCTTTCTCCAGGGGTCCGAGCAGTACTTC. Translated: CAFLQGSEQYF.

This clonotype was observed at least ten times. The chain employs TRBV7-8 and TRBJ2-7; possible D gene TRBD2, 6 bases. This CDR3 is built from 14 residues. Trimming took off 0 bases at V and 5 bases at J, with 11 bases between the two ends. CDR1 SGHVS and CDR2 FQNEAQ come from the germline V gene. CDR3 in amino acids: CASSLASRRDEQYF. The CDR3 coding sequence is TGTGCCAGCAGCTTAGCAAGCAGGAGGGACGAGCAGTACTTC.

The V gene is TRBV5-4, the J gene TRBJ2-7; 7 bases are shared with TRBD1. CDR3 length: 15 amino acids. The germline V gene has CDR1 SGHNT and CDR2 YYREEE (reference sequence). V shed 1 base and J 6 bases; nucleotides not matched to a gene: 10. Here the CDR3 reads CASSLKGGAEGEQYF. CDR3 nucleotides: TGTGCCAGCAGCTTGAAAGGGGGCGCTGAGGGCGAGCAGTACTTC. Supplemented by reference TRBV5-4 and TRBJ2-7, the full variable domain reads ETGVTQSPTHLIKTRGQQVTLRCSSQSGHNTVSWYQQALGQGPQFIFQYYREEENGRGNFPPRFSGLQFPNYSSELNVNALELDDSALYLCASSLKGGAEGEQYFGPGTRLTVT.